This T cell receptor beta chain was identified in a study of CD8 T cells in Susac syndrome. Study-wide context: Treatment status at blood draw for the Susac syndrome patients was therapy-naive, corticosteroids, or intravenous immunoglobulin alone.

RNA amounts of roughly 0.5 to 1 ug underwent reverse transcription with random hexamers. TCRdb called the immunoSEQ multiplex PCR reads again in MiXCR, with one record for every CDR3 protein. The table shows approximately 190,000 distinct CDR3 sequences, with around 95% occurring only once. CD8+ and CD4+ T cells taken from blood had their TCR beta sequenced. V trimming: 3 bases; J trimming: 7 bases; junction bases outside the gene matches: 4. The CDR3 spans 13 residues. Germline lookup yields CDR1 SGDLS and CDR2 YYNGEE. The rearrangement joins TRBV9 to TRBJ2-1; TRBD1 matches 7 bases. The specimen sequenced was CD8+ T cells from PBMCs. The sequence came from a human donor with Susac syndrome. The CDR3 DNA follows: TGTGCCAGCAGCGGACGACAGGGAAATGAGCAGTTCTTC. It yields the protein CASSGRQGNEQFF.